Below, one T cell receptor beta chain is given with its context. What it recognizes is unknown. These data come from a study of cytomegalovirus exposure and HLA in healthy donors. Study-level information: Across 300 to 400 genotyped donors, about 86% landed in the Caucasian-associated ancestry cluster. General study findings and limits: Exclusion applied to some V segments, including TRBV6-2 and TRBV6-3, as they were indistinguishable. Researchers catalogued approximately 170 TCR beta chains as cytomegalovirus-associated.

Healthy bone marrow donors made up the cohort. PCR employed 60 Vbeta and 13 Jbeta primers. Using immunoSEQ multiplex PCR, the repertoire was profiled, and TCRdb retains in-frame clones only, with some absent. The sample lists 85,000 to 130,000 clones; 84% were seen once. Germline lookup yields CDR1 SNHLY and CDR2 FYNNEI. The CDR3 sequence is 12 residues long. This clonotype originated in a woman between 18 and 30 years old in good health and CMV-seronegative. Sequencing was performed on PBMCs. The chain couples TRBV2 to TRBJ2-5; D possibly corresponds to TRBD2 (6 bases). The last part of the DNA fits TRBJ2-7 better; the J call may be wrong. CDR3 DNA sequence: TGTGCCAGCAGGGGAGGTACCTACGAGCAGTACTTC. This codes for CASRGGTYEQYF.